This T cell receptor (beta chain) was observed in a study of blood T cell repertoires in COVID-19. Study-level background: Whether acute or convalescent, the COVID-19 samples came from the United States, Italy and Spain. Sources were T cells, B-cell-depleted T cells, or PBMCs; the material itself was cDNA or gDNA.

Original handling: Using reference gene primer amplification, nucleated cell counts were estimated. The protocol was immunoSEQ multiplex PCR, while the TCRdb copy is restricted to in-frame clones and leaves out a portion. D and trimming come from the DNA, and the V and J calls and clone size come from that table. The data show some 260,000 clones, approximately 90% seen once. The receptor comes from a man between 18 and 29 years old with active or convalescent COVID-19. Sequencing was performed on peripheral blood.

In DNA, the CDR3 is TGTGCCAGCAGTCGTATTGGCGGCTCCTACGAGCAGTACTTC. This encodes CASSRIGGSYEQYF. The chain is built from TRBV28 and TRBJ2-7; D is uncertain. This CDR3 is built from 14 residues. The germline V gene has CDR1 MDHEN and CDR2 SYDVKM. Trimming took off 5 bases at V and 0 bases at J, with 11 bases between the two ends.